These 12 T cell receptor beta chains originate from one sample sequenced in a study of cytomegalovirus exposure and HLA in healthy donors. The data were produced by immunoSEQ multiplex PCR, yet TCRdb's version contains in-frame clones alone and is incomplete. This table holds about 200,000 clones, around 88% found once. Source material: PBMCs. The receptor source for this set is a woman aged 18-29 years in good health and CMV-seronegative.

The chain uses TRBV2 and TRBJ2-7, with D perhaps TRBD1 (7 bases). The CDR3 totals 16 residues. The V end was cut by 6 bases, the J end by 3 bases, with 21 bases between. CDR1 SNHLY and CDR2 FYNNEI come from the germline V gene. The CDR3 DNA sequence: TGTGCCAGCAGAAAACCAGGGGGGATGCGGGGCTACGAGCAGTACTTC. Protein product: CASRKPGGMRGYEQYF.

This clone was observed a single time. The rearrangement uses TRBV2 and TRBJ1-1; 8 bases align to TRBD1. This CDR3 is built from 14 residues. CDR1 SNHLY and CDR2 FYNNEI come from the germline V gene. V lost 6 bases, J lost 3 bases, and 6 bases stayed unmatched. Here the CDR3 DNA reads TGTGCCAGCAGGGTACAGGGGGAGGACACTGAAGCTTTCTTT. Protein sequence: CASRVQGEDTEAFF.

This clone has only a few counts. The chain links TRBV28 to TRBJ2-2; 7 positions agree with TRBD2. The length of the CDR3 is 14 residues. Germline V gives CDR1 MDHEN, CDR2 SYDVKM. V was clipped by 7 bases and J by 3 bases; unmatched bases: 5. CDR3 amino acids: CASKSGTYTGELFF. The CDR3 nucleotides are TGTGCCAGCAAGAGCGGGACCTACACCGGGGAGCTGTTTTTT.

The CDR3, as DNA: TGTGCCAGCAGCTTAGCCCTACAGGGGGCTAAGGGCTACACCTTC. The encoded protein is CASSLALQGAKGYTF. The chain is built from TRBV7-2 and TRBJ1-2, with 9 positions matching TRBD1. Germline trimming cut 0 bases from V and 8 bases from J; bases unmatched to any gene: 7. The CDR3 is made up of 15 amino acids. CDR1 and CDR2 (germline): SGHTA, FQGNSA.

The chain links TRBV27 to TRBJ2-3; D is possibly TRBD1 (6 bases). The length of the CDR3 is 16 residues. CDR1 MNHEY and CDR2 SMNVEV come from the germline V gene (reference sequence). Trimming removed 2 bases at V and 3 bases at J, with 15 bases between. The CDR3 DNA reads TGTGCCAGCAGTTTAATGGGGGCTAGGGAAACAGATACGCAGTATTTT. Protein product: CASSLMGARETDTQYF.

CDR3 in DNA: TGTGCCAGCAGCGTAGGGAGACTAGCGGCTAGAGCAGATACGCAGTATTTT. Its protein product is CASSVGRLAARADTQYF. V and J are TRBV9 and TRBJ2-3, with TRBD2 matching over 9 bases. With V trimmed by 0 bases and J by 4 bases, 9 bases remained unmatched. The CDR3 sequence is 17 residues long. Germline V gene sequence: CDR1 SGDLS, CDR2 YYNGEE.

V usage is TRBV5-4 and J usage is TRBJ2-5; 8 bases line up with TRBD1. Germline lookup yields CDR1 SGHNT and CDR2 YYREEE (reference sequence). The CDR3 consists of 15 residues. J gave up 5 bases and V 3 bases, and 9 bases lay outside the gene matches. The CDR3, as DNA: TGTGCCAGCAGCTATGCCGGGACAGGCAGGGAGACCCAGTACTTC. This sequence encodes CASSYAGTGRETQYF.

V and J are TRBV29-1 and TRBJ1-1, with unresolved D. With 4 bases removed from V and 9 bases from J, the gap between germline ends came to 18 bases. Germline V gene data show CDR1 as SQVTM and CDR2 as ANQGSEA. CDR3 size: 13 residues. CDR3 in amino acids: CSVGGMEGAQAFF. DNA of the CDR3: TGCAGCGTTGGGGGAATGGAGGGCGCGCAAGCTTTCTTT. The complete variable domain, with remaining parts taken from reference TRBV29-1 and TRBJ1-1, reads SAVISQKPSRDICQRGTSLTIQCQVDSQVTMMFWYRQQPGQSLTLIATANQGSEATYESGFVIDKFPISRPNLTFSTLTVSNMSPEDSSIYLCSVGGMEGAQAFFGQGTRLTVV.

The chain joins TRBV27 to TRBJ2-3; no reliable D call. Trimming took off 3 bases at V and 1 base at J, with 11 bases between the two ends. The CDR3 extends over 15 amino acids. Per the germline V gene, CDR1 is MNHEY and CDR2 is SMNVEV (reference sequence). CDR3 protein: CASSFEFPGTDTQYF. CDR3 in DNA: TGTGCCAGCAGTTTCGAGTTCCCTGGCACAGATACGCAGTATTTT.

The CDR3 is CAWSDLRGGRTEAFF. For the CDR3, the DNA is TGTGCCTGGAGTGACCTTCGCGGGGGTAGGACTGAAGCTTTCTTT. This chain joins TRBV30 and TRBJ1-1, with D possibly matching TRBD1 (5 bases). Per germline, CDR1 GTSNPN and CDR2 SVGIG (reference sequence). The CDR3 totals 15 residues. Between the trimmed V and J ends, which lost 1 base and 5 bases, there was a span of 17 bases. The full variable domain, rest sourced from reference TRBV30 and TRBJ1-1, is SQTIHQWPATLVQPVGSPLSLECTVEGTSNPNLYWYRQAAGRGLQLLFYSVGIGQISSEVPQNLSASRPQDRQFILSSKKLLLSDSGFYLCAWSDLRGGRTEAFFGQGTRLTVV.

The chain recombines TRBV28 with TRBJ1-5; TRBD1 agrees at 9 bases. This CDR3 has 16 residues. After removal of 5 bases from V and 3 bases from J, the junction contained 8 bases not matched to a gene. The germline CDR1 and CDR2 sequences are MDHEN and SYDVKM. CDR3 sequence reads: CASSMERTGDNQPQHF. CDR3 sequence (DNA): TGTGCCAGCAGTATGGAGAGGACAGGGGACAATCAGCCCCAGCATTTT.

The chain couples TRBV9 to TRBJ1-1, with D maybe TRBD1 (5 bases). The CDR3 extends over 14 amino acids. Germline CDR1 is SGDLS and CDR2 is YYNGEE. V lost 0 bases to trimming and J lost 5 bases, with 11 bases between them. The CDR3 DNA sequence: TGTGCCAGCAGCGTAGAGGGGCCTGGGACTGAAGCTTTCTTT. It codes for CASSVEGPGTEAFF.